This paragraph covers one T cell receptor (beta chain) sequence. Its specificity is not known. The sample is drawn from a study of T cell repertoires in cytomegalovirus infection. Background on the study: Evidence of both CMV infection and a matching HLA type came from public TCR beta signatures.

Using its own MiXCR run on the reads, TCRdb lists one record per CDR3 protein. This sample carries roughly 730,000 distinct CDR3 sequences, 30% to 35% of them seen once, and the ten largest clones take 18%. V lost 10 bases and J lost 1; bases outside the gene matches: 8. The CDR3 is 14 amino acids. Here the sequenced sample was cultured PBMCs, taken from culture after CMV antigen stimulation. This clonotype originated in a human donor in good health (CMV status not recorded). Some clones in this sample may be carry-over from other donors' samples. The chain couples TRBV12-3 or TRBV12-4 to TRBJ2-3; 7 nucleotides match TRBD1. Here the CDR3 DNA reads TGTGCCATCCAAGCCACAGGGGGCACAGATACGCAGTATTTT. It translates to CAIQATGGTDTQYF.